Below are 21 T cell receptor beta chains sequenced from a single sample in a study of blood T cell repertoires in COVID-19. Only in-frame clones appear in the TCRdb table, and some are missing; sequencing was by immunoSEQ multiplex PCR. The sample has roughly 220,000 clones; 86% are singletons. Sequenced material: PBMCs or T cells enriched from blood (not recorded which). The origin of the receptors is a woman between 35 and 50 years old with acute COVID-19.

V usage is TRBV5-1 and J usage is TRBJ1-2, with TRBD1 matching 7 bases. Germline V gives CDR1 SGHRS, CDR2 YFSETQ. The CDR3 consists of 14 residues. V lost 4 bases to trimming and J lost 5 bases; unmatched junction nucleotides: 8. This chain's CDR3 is CASSDGNRGYGYTF. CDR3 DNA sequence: TGCGCCAGCAGCGACGGAAACAGGGGTTATGGCTACACCTTC.

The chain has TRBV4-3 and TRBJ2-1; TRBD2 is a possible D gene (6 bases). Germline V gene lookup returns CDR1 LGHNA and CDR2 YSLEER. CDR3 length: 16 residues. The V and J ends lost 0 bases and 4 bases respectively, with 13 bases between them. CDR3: CASSQDSGGAYNEQFF. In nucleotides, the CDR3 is TGCGCCAGCAGCCAAGATTCCGGGGGAGCTTACAATGAGCAGTTCTTC.

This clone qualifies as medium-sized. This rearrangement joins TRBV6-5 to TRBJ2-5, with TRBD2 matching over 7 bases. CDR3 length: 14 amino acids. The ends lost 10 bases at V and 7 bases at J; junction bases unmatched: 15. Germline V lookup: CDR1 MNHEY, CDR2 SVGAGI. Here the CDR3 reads CATQLAGEVRTQYF. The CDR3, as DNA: TGTGCCACCCAGTTAGCGGGTGAAGTAAGGACCCAGTACTTC.

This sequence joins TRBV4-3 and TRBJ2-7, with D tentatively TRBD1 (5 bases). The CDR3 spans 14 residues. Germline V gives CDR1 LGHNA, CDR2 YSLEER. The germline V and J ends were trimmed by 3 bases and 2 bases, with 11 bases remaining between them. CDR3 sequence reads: CASSQGPLPYEQYF. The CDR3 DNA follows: TGCGCCAGCAGCCAGGGGCCCCTTCCCTACGAGCAGTACTTC.

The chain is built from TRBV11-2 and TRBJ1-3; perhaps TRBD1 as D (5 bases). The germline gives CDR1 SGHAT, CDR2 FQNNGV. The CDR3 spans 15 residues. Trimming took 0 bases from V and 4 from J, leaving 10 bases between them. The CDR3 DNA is TGTGCCAGCAGCTTAGAGGCACAGGAGGGAAACACCATATATTTT. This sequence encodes CASSLEAQEGNTIYF.

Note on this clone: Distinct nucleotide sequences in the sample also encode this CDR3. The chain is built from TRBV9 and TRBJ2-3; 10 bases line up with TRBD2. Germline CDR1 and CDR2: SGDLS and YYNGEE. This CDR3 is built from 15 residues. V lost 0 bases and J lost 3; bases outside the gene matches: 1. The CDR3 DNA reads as TGTGCCAGCAGCGTAGGAGCGGGGGGGACAGATACGCAGTATTTT. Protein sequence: CASSVGAGGTDTQYF.

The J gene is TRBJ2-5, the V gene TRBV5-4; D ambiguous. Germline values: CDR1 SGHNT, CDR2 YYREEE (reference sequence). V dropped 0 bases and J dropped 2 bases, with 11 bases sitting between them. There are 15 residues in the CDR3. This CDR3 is CASSLDLVGQETQYF. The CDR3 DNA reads TGTGCCAGCAGCTTGGACCTAGTCGGGCAAGAGACCCAGTACTTC. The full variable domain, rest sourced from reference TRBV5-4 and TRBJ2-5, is ETGVTQSPTHLIKTRGQQVTLRCSSQSGHNTVSWYQQALGQGPQFIFQYYREEENGRGNFPPRFSGLQFPNYSSELNVNALELDDSALYLCASSLDLVGQETQYFGPGTRLLVL.

The CDR3 region has the DNA TGTGCCTGGAGGCTAGGGGACAGAAAGAATCAGCCCCAGCATTTT. This gives the protein CAWRLGDRKNQPQHF. The gene calls are TRBV30 and TRBJ1-5; 7 bases are shared with TRBD1. Trimming cost V 3 bases and J 4 bases; bases outside gene matches: 9. CDR1 and CDR2 (germline): GTSNPN, SVGIG (reference sequence). The CDR3 has 15 amino acids.

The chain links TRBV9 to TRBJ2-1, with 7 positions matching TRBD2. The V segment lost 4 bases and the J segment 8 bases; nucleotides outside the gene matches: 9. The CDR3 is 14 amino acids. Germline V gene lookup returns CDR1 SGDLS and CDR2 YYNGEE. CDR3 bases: TGTGCCAGCAGCCTTGGGACTACGAGCGATGAGCAGTTCTTC. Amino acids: CASSLGTTSDEQFF.

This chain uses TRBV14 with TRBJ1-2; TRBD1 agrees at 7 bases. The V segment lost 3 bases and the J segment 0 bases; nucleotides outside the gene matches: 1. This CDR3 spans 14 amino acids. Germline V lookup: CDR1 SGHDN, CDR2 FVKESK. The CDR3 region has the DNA TGTGCCAGCAGCCACGACAGGGCTAACTATGGCTACACCTTC. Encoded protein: CASSHDRANYGYTF.

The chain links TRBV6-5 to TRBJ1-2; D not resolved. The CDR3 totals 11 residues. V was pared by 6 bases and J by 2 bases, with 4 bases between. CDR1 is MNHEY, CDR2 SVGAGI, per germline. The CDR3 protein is CASRTNYGYTF. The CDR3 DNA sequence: TGTGCCAGCAGGACAAACTATGGCTACACCTTC.

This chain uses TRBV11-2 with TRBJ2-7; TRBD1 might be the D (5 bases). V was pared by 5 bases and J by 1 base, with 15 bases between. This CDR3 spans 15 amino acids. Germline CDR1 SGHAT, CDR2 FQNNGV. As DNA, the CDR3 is TGTGCCAGCAGCCTACCCCTGGGGCAGTCCTACGAGCAGTACTTC. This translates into CASSLPLGQSYEQYF.

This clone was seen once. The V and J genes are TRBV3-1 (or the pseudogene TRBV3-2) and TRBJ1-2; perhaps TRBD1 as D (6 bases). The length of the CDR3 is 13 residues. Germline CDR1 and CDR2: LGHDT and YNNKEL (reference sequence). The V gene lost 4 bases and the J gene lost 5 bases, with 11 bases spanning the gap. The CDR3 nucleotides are TGTGCCAGCAGCCCCCAGGGGAAATATGGCTACACCTTC. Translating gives CASSPQGKYGYTF.

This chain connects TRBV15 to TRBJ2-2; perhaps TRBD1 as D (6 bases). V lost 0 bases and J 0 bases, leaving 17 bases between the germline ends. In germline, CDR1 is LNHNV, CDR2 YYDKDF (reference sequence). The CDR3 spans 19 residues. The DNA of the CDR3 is TGTGCCACCAGCAGAGATCCCCTTACCTCAGGGGCGAACACCGGGGAGCTGTTTTTT. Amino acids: CATSRDPLTSGANTGELFF.

Here the CDR3 DNA reads TGTGCCAGCTCACCCACTCCCGGAAACACCATATATTTT. Its translation: CASSPTPGNTIYF. The chain carries TRBV18 and TRBJ1-3; no clear D. Germline V lookup: CDR1 KGHSH, CDR2 LQKENI. The CDR3 contains 13 residues. V gave up 3 bases and J gave up 4 bases, with 7 bases separating them.

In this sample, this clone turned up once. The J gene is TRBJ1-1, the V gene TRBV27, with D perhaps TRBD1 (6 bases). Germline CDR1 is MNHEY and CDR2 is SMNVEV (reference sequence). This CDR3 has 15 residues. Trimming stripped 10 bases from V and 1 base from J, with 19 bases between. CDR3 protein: CATQAGGARNTEAFF. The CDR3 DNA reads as TGTGCCACACAGGCGGGGGGGGCGCGGAACACTGAAGCTTTCTTT.

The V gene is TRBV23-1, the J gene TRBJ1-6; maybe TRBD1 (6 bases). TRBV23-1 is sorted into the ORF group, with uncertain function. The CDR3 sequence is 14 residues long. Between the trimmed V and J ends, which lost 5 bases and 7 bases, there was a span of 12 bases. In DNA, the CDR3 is TGCGCCAGCAGTAATCAGGGGACAAATTCACCCCTCCACTTT. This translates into CASSNQGTNSPLHF.

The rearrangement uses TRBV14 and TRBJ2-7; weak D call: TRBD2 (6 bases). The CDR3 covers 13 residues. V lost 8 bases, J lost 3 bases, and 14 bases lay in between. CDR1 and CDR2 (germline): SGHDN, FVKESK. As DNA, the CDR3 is TGTGCCAGCTCCCGGGACTTTCTCTACGAGCAGTACTTC. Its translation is CASSRDFLYEQYF.

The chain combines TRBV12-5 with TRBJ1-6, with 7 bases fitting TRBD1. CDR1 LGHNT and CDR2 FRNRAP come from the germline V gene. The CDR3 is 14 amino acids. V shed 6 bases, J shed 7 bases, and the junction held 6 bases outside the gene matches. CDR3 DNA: TGTGCTAGTGGACCGGACAGGACGAATTCACCCCTCCACTTT. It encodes CASGPDRTNSPLHF.

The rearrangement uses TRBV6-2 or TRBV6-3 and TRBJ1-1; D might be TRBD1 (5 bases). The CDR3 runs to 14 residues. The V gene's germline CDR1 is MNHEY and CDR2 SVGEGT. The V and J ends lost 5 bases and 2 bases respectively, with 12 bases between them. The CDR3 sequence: CASSLRGENTEAFF. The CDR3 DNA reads TGTGCCAGCAGTCTCCGGGGGGAAAACACTGAAGCTTTCTTT.

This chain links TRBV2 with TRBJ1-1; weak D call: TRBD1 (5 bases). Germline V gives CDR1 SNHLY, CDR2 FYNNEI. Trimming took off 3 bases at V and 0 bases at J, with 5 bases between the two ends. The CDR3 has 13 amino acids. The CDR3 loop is CASSDRVNTEAFF. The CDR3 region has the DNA TGTGCCAGCAGTGACAGGGTGAACACTGAAGCTTTCTTT.